This TCR beta chain originates from a study of CD8 T cells in ankylosing spondylitis. Study-wide findings and caveats: Past research had described some motif variants in reactive arthritis synovial fluid and blood. Clones tied to disease were said to be significantly enriched in matched ankylosing spondylitis synovial fluid.

The CDR3 loop spans 14 amino acids. Germline V lookup: CDR1 KGHSH, CDR2 LQKENI. Trimming took 3 bases from V and 6 from J, leaving 14 bases between them. Making the TCR beta libraries involved quantitative 5'-RACE with molecular barcodes. One entry per CDR3 protein, called by TCRdb with MiXCR from the 5' RACE reads. The sample has 220,000 or so distinct CDR3 sequences; 10% are singletons. Concerning this clonotype itself: Antigen unknown. A much larger clone lies a single base off, so this may be a read error.

This chain uses TRBV18 with TRBJ2-5, with TRBD1 as a possible D gene (5 bases). This sequence originates from a male donor with ankylosing spondylitis or in good health (not recorded which). The sequenced sample consisted of blood, either unsorted or a sorted T cell fraction (not recorded which). Written as DNA, the CDR3 is TGTGCCAGCTCACCGCAGGGTTCCCGGAAGACCCAGTACTTC. Amino acid sequence: CASSPQGSRKTQYF.